These 7 T cell receptor beta chains were all obtained from the same sample, sequenced in a study of sequential checkpoint blockade in melanoma (dated by TCRdb to about 2019). Library prep was done by the immunoSEQ multiplex PCR assay. TCRdb's version of the immuneACCESS table is confined to in-frame rearrangements and falls short of the full clone set. An unresolved V gene accounts for under half of the shortfall where checked; the remainder is of unknown origin. This sample has tens of thousands of clones in its table, and 30% to 35% of those were observed once. The top ten constitute approximately 1.5% of the sample. Read against the paper, the sample's treatment or condition label means: randomized to nivolumab then ipilimumab (arm A) or the reverse (arm B). The sample was tumor tissue (inferred from file names), taken from a patient given nivolumab and ipilimumab in sequence. The source is a human donor with melanoma.

There are a few counts of this clone. The chain uses TRBV6-8 and TRBJ2-5; 7 bases map to TRBD1. Germline CDR1 is MNHGY and CDR2 is SAAAGT. CDR3 size: 15 residues. With V trimmed by 0 bases and J by 7 bases, 8 bases remained unmatched. The CDR3 reads CASSYSRGGAGTQYF. The DNA for the CDR3 is TGTGCCAGCAGTTACTCGAGAGGGGGCGCGGGGACCCAGTACTTC.

This clone was observed a few times. V usage is TRBV12-5 and J usage is TRBJ2-5, with D maybe TRBD1 (7 bases). The CDR3 sequence is 14 residues long. Germline values: CDR1 LGHNT, CDR2 FRNRAP. The CDR3 nucleotides read TGTGCCAGCACTTCCCAGGGGGGAGCGGAGACCCAGTACTTC. This gives the protein CASTSQGGAETQYF.

This clone came up once. The genes are TRBV28 and TRBJ2-3; a possible D gene is TRBD2 (5 bases). Germline V gene lookup returns CDR1 MDHEN and CDR2 SYDVKM. Trimming cost V 3 bases and J 7 bases, with 17 bases left between them. The CDR3 is 15 amino acids. CDR3 loop: CASSFPPRGLNTQYF. CDR3 bases: TGTGCCAGCAGTTTCCCCCCACGGGGTCTAAATACGCAGTATTTT.

There are many counts of this clone. The CDR3 DNA is TGTGCCAGCAGCTTACTAGCATCCAACTATGGCTACACCTTC. Protein: CASSLLASNYGYTF. The rearrangement links TRBV11-3 to TRBJ1-2, with D uncertain. Germline CDR1 SGHNT, CDR2 YENEEA. Trimming cost V 2 bases and J 2 bases, with 9 bases left between them. CDR3 length: 14 amino acids.

This clone occurred a few times. The rearrangement uses TRBV7-6 and TRBJ2-2, with a tentative D call TRBD2 (5 bases). With 5 bases removed from V and 7 bases from J, the gap between germline ends came to 26 bases. Germline V gene sequence: CDR1 SGHVS, CDR2 FNYEAQ. The CDR3 has 18 amino acids. For the CDR3, the DNA is TGTGCCAGCAGCAGACCAGAGAAAAATTCGGGGTTTTTCGGGGAGCTGTTTTTT. Translation: CASSRPEKNSGFFGELFF.

This chain's CDR3 is CASSPTTGIVYQETQYF. Here the CDR3 DNA reads TGCGCCAGCAGCCCCACGACAGGGATCGTGTACCAAGAGACCCAGTACTTC. The chain has TRBV4-1 and TRBJ2-5; 7 nucleotides align to TRBD1. Germline CDR1 and CDR2: MGHRA and YSYEKL. V lost 4 bases, J lost 0 bases, and 11 bases stayed unmatched. This CDR3 spans 17 amino acids.

The chain has TRBV11-3 and TRBJ2-3, with 7 bases that match TRBD2. Germline V CDR1 and CDR2: SGHNT, YENEEA. The CDR3 loop spans 17 amino acids. Unmatched junction bases numbered 12, after V lost 5 bases and J lost 1 base. This CDR3 reads CASSLLPPSGGTDTQYF. In DNA, the CDR3 is TGTGCCAGCAGCCTCCTTCCCCCTAGCGGTGGCACAGATACGCAGTATTTT.